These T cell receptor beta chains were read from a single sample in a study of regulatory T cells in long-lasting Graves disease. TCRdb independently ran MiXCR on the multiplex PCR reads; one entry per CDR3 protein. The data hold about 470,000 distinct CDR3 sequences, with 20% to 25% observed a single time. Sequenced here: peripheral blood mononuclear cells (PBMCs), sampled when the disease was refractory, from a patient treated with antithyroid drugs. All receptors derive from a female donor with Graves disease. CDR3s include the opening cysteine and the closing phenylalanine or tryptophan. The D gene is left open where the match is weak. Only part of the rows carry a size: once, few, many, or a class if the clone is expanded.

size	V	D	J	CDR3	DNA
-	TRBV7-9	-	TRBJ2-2	CASSLASVADRTGELFF	TGTGCCAGCAGCTTAGCGAGTGTGGCCGACCGCACCGGGGAGCTGTTTTTT
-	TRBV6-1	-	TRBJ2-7	CASTQGNYEQYF	TGTGCCAGCACCCAGGGGAACTACGAGCAGTACTTC
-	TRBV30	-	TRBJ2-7	CAWSVGSGHHEQYF	TGTGCCTGGAGTGTTGGTAGCGGACACCACGAGCAGTACTTC
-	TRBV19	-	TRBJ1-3	CASSSPGTDGNTIYF	TGTGCCAGTAGTAGCCCCGGGACTGACGGAAACACCATATATTTT
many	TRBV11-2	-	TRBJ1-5	CASSLNPQGYQPQHF	TGTGCCAGCAGCTTGAACCCTCAGGGCTATCAGCCCCAGCATTTT
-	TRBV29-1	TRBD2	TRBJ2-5	CSARLAGGPETQCF	TGCAGCGCCAGGCTAGCGGGGGGGCCAGAGACCCAGTGCTTC
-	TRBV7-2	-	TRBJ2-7	CASSLSREMGEQYF	TGTGCCAGCAGCTTATCGCGGGAAATGGGCGAGCAGTACTTC
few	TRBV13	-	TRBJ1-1	CASSGPGQNTEAFF	TGTGCCAGCAGCGGACCGGGACAGAACACTGAAGCTTTCTTT
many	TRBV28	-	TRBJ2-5	CASSFVLGPGETQYF	TGTGCCAGCAGTTTCGTGTTGGGTCCCGGGGAGACCCAGTACTTC
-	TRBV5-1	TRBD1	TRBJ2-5	CASSLGRTGFRETQYF	TGCGCCAGCAGCTTAGGCCGGACAGGGTTTAGAGAGACCCAGTACTTC
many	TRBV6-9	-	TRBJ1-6	CASSYSNSDSNSPLHF	TGTGCCAGCAGTTACTCGAACTCGGACAGTAATTCACCCCTCCACTTT
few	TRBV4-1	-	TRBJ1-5	CASSRWGSNQPQHF	TGCGCCAGCAGTCGATGGGGAAGCAATCAGCCCCAGCATTTT
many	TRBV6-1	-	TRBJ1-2	CASRTEVGYTF	TGTGCCAGCAGGACAGAGGTTGGCTACACCTTC
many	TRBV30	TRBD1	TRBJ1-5	CAWTRTGDQPQHF	TGTGCCTGGACGAGGACAGGGGATCAGCCCCAGCATTTT
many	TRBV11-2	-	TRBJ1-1	CASSWGGGGNTEAFF	TGTGCCAGCAGCTGGGGGGGCGGGGGGAACACTGAAGCTTTCTTT
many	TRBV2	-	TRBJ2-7	CASSDGFGYEQYF	TGTGCCAGCAGTGACGGGTTCGGCTACGAGCAGTACTTC
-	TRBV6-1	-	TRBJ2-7	CASSTSSPYEQYF	TGTGCCAGCAGCACTAGTTCCCCCTACGAGCAGTACTTC
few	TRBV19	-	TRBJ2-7	CASRSLYEQYF	TGTGCCAGTAGATCCCTCTACGAGCAGTACTTC
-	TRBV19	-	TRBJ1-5	CASQGGRYSNQPQHF	TGTGCCAGCCAGGGAGGTCGGTATAGCAATCAGCCCCAGCATTTT
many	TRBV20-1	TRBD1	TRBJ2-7	CSARMNPGGGYEQYF	TGCAGTGCTAGGATGAACCCAGGGGGCGGCTACGAGCAGTACTTC
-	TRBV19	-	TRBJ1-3	CASSIFRSSSGNTIYF	TGTGCCAGTAGTATCTTCAGGTCGAGCTCTGGAAACACCATATATTTT
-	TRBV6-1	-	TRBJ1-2	CASRQGQNNYGYTF	TGTGCCAGCAGGCAAGGACAGAACAACTATGGCTACACCTTC
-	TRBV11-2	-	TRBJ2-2	CASSLEAHSNTGELFF	TGTGCCAGCAGCTTAGAGGCTCACTCGAACACCGGGGAGCTGTTTTTT
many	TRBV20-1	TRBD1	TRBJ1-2	CSARAKGQGSYGYTF	TGCAGTGCTAGAGCGAAAGGACAGGGGAGCTATGGCTACACCTTC
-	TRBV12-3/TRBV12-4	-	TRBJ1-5	CASSSRGGTYSSQPQHF	TGTGCCAGCAGTAGCCGAGGGGGAACCTATAGCAGTCAGCCCCAGCATTTT
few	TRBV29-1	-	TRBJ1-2	CSAATGLYGYTF	TGCAGCGCCGCGACAGGACTCTATGGCTACACCTTC
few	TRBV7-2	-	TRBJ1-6	CASSLVGGPVSYNSPLHF	TGTGCCAGCAGCCTAGTGGGAGGGCCGGTCTCCTATAATTCACCCCTCCACTTT
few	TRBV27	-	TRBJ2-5	CASSQISGQGAQYF	TGTGCCAGCAGTCAAATTAGCGGCCAAGGGGCCCAGTACTTC
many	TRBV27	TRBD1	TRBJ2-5	CASSFPGQAGTPPQETQYF	TGTGCCAGCAGTTTCCCGGGACAGGCCGGGACCCCTCCGCAAGAGACCCAGTACTTC
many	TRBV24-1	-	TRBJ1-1	CATRPRGTDTEAFF	TGTGCCACAAGGCCGAGGGGAACGGACACTGAAGCTTTCTTT
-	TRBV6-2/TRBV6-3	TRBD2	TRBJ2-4	CASSHGGGFPRAQNIQYF	TGTGCCAGCAGTCACGGGGGAGGGTTCCCCCGTGCCCAAAACATTCAGTACTTC
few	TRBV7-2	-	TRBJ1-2	CASSLSTYYGYTF	TGTGCCAGCAGCTTGTCCACCTACTATGGCTACACCTTC
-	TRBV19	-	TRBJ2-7	CASSIVGGGYEQYF	TGTGCCAGTAGTATAGTGGGAGGGGGATACGAGCAGTACTTC
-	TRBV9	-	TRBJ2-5	CASSPMPGETQYF	TGTGCCAGCAGCCCTATGCCGGGCGAGACCCAGTACTTC
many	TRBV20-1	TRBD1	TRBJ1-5	CSARGTGDNQPQHF	TGCAGTGCTAGGGGCACAGGGGACAATCAGCCCCAGCATTTT
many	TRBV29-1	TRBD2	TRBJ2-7	CSVGPSGRAFDEQYF	TGCAGCGTTGGACCGAGCGGGAGAGCCTTCGACGAGCAGTACTTC
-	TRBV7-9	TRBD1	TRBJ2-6	CASSLIPAWTGNGANVLTF	TGTGCCAGCAGCCTCATACCCGCTTGGACAGGGAACGGGGCCAACGTCCTGACTTTC
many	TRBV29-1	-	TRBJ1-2	CSVDGALSDGYTF	TGCAGCGTTGACGGGGCGTTAAGCGATGGCTACACCTTC
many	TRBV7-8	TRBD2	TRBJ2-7	CASSSLLAGGSYEQYF	TGTGCCAGCAGTTCCCTACTAGCGGGAGGATCCTACGAGCAGTACTTC
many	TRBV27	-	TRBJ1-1	CASSLVKGTEAFF	TGTGCCAGCAGTTTAGTGAAGGGCACTGAAGCTTTCTTT
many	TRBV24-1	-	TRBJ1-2	CATSDPSDRTHGYTF	TGTGCCACCAGTGACCCCTCAGACAGGACACATGGCTACACCTTC
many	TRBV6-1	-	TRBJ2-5	CASLTHQETQYF	TGTGCCAGCCTCACCCACCAAGAGACCCAGTACTTC
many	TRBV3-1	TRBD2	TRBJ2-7	CASSQGLAGAYEQYF	TGTGCCAGCAGCCAGGGACTAGCGGGAGCCTACGAGCAGTACTTC
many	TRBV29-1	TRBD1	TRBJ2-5	CSVELGQGRAQYF	TGCAGCGTTGAACTTGGACAGGGCAGAGCCCAGTACTTC
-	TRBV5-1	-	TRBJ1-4	CASSFPGEEKLFF	TGCGCCAGCAGCTTTCCAGGGGAGGAAAAACTGTTTTTT
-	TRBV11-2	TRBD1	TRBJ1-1	CASSAGTGSLNTEAFF	TGTGCCAGCAGCGCCGGGACAGGGAGCCTGAACACTGAAGCTTTCTTT
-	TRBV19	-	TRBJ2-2	CASTYQGGSRELFF	TGTGCCAGTACCTATCAGGGGGGGTCAAGGGAGCTGTTTTTT
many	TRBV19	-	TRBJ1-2	CASSWAEDYGYTF	TGTGCCAGTAGTTGGGCGGAAGACTATGGCTACACCTTC
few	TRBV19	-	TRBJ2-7	CASTISPGDYEQYF	TGTGCCAGTACCATCAGTCCCGGCGACTACGAGCAGTACTTC
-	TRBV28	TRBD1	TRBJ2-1	CASNRQGAYNEQFF	TGTGCCAGCAATAGGCAGGGGGCCTACAATGAGCAGTTCTTC